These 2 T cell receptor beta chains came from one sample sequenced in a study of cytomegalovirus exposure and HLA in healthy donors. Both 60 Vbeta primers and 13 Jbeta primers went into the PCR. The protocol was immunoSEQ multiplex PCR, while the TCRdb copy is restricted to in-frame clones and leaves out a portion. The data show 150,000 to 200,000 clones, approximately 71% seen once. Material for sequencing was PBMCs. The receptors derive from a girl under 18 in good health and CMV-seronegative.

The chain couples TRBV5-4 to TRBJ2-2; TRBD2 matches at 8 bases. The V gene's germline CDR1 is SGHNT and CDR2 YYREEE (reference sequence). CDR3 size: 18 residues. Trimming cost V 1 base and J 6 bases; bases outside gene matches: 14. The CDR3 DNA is TGTGCCAGCAGCTTGTCTGTCGGCGGGGGGTTGACCTCCGGGGAGCTGTTTTTT. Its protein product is CASSLSVGGGLTSGELFF.

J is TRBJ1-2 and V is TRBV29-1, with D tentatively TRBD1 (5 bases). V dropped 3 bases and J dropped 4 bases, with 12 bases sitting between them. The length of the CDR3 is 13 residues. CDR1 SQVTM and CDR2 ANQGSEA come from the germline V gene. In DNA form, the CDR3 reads TGCAGCGTTGATTTTGGGGGAGGCTATGGCTACACCTTC. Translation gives CSVDFGGGYGYTF.